The clone carrying this TCR beta chain was counted only a few times. The antigen is not known. CDR3 length: 15 amino acids. Germline V gene data show CDR1 as GTSNPN and CDR2 as SVGIG (reference sequence). The V gene end was trimmed by 4 bases and the J gene end by 6 bases; junction bases not matched to a gene: 7. The data are from a study of prognosis after radiotherapy for stage I lung cancer. Findings and caveats of the study: After stereotactic body radiation therapy, unique TCR clone counts dropped from a median of around 9,500 to 6,500. It is unknown whether the expanded TCR clones recognize the tumor.

Blood draws of 5 to 6.5 milliliters of peripheral blood occurred at each of two time points. Two-round multiplex PCR, the amplification method, yielded TCR beta CDR3 from genomic DNA. Gene-specific primers for each TRBV and TRBJ gene drove first-round PCR. TCRdb ran MiXCR on the multiplex PCR reads and lists one entry per CDR3 protein. Here the sample spans some 15,000 distinct CDR3 sequences, around 40% being singletons. Sequenced material: PBMCs, taken before or after stereotactic body radiation therapy (not recorded which). This clonotype was obtained from a donor of 50 years or more with non-small cell lung cancer. The genes are TRBV30 and TRBJ1-5, with TRBD1 matching 12 bases. The CDR3 reads CAWTPRDRGLQPQHF. The CDR3 DNA follows: TGTGCCTGGACTCCAAGGGACAGGGGGCTTCAGCCCCAGCATTTT.